This T cell receptor beta chain was identified during a study of blood T cell repertoires in COVID-19. Here immunoSEQ multiplex PCR was the method, and the copy in TCRdb shows in-frame clones only, minus some. The repertoire has 300,000 to 400,000 clones, 80% to 90% of them found once; the top ten carry 3.5% to 4.5%. The CDR3 spans 15 residues. Germline assignment: CDR1 MGHRA and CDR2 YSYEKL. V was clipped by 0 bases and J by 8 bases, with 16 bases between them. Participants were aged roughly 18 to 90 years, lived in around 25 US areas, and enrolled virtually. The sample was PBMCs or T cells enriched from blood (not recorded which). This chain connects TRBV4-1 to TRBJ1-2; D is possibly TRBD1 (6 bases). This receptor was taken from a woman between 35 and 50 years old with acute COVID-19. CDR3 sequence reads: CASSQEWSQGRGYTF. CDR3 DNA sequence: TGCGCCAGCAGCCAAGAGTGGTCACAGGGTAGGGGCTACACCTTC.